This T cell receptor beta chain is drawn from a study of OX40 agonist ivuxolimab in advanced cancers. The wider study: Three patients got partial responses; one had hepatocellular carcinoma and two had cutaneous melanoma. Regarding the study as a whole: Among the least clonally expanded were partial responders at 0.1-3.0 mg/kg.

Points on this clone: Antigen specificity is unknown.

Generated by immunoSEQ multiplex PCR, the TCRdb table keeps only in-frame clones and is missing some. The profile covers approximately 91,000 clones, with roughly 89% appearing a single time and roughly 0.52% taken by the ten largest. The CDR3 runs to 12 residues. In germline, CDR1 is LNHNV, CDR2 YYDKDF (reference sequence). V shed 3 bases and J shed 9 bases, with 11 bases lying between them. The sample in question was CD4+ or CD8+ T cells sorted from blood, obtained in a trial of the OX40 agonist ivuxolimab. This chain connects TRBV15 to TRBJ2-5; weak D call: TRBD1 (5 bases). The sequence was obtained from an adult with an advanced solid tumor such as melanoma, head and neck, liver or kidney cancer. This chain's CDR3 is CATSSPLGPQYF. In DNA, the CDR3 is TGTGCCACCAGCAGCCCCTTGGGGCCCCAGTACTTC.